This T cell receptor (beta chain) was sequenced for a study of cytomegalovirus exposure and HLA in healthy donors. In the study overall: Early release data held about 92 million unique TCRs from HLA-typed donors. Notes on the study in general: Common viral pathogens seemed, in a later analysis, to connect with several of the most significant clusters. Earlier analysis found most TCR beta V segments productive about 90% or about 30% of the time.

The PCR employed 60 Vbeta primers together with 13 Jbeta primers. Clones were sequenced by immunoSEQ multiplex PCR, and TCRdb holds only the in-frame ones, with some missing. This sample yields over 85,000 clones, of which roughly three fifths are seen a single time; about 4.5% belongs to the top ten. Notes on this clone: Its antigen remains unidentified.

Germline CDR1 and CDR2: SGHNT and YYREEE (reference sequence). Trimming removed 2 bases at V and 10 bases at J, with 16 bases between. The CDR3 sequence is 14 residues long. The source of this sequence is a human donor in good health. The sample taken for sequencing was PBMCs. V and J are TRBV5-4 and TRBJ2-1, with D maybe TRBD2 (6 bases). Here the CDR3 reads CASSFGGPGWEQFF. CDR3 DNA: TGTGCCAGCAGCTTTGGAGGGCCGGGATGGGAGCAGTTCTTC. Full variable domain (missing parts from reference TRBV5-4 and TRBJ2-1): ETGVTQSPTHLIKTRGQQVTLRCSSQSGHNTVSWYQQALGQGPQFIFQYYREEENGRGNFPPRFSGLQFPNYSSELNVNALELDDSALYLCASSFGGPGWEQFFGPGTRLTVL.